This is a list of T cell receptor beta chains from one sample in a study of OX40 agonist ivuxolimab in advanced cancers. Assay: immunoSEQ multiplex PCR; the TCRdb copy retains only in-frame clones and omits some. The sample lists 70,000 to 95,000 clones; over 80% were seen once. Source: CD4+ or CD8+ T cells sorted from blood, taken in a trial of the OX40 agonist ivuxolimab. The receptors shown here come from an adult with an advanced solid tumor such as melanoma, head and neck, liver or kidney cancer. The CDR3 runs from the conserved cysteine through the conserved F or W. The D gene is left open where the match is weak. Size is stated for part of the rows, as once, few or many counts, or as a class when the clone is expanded.

V,J,D,size,CDR3,DNA
TRBV18,TRBJ2-1,-,-,CASSPGPFSYNEQFF,TGTGCCAGCTCCCCAGGCCCATTCTCCTACAATGAGCAGTTCTTC
TRBV9,TRBJ1-2,TRBD1,-,CASSVGATGYYGYTF,TGTGCCAGCAGCGTAGGAGCGACAGGGTACTATGGCTACACCTTC
TRBV6-4,TRBJ2-3,-,-,CASRASAQGPDTQYF,TGTGCCAGCAGGGCCAGCGCCCAAGGGCCAGATACGCAGTATTTT
TRBV7-2,TRBJ1-1,-,-,CASSLVRRMNTEAFF,TGTGCCAGCAGCTTAGTCAGAAGGATGAACACTGAAGCTTTCTTT
TRBV7-9,TRBJ2-2,-,-,CATSTGPPTGELFF,TGTGCCACTTCGACCGGGCCCCCCACCGGGGAGCTGTTTTTT
TRBV5-6,TRBJ1-2,TRBD1,-,CAGSQGGQAYTF,TGTGCCGGCAGCCAAGGGGGACAGGCCTACACCTTC
TRBV18,TRBJ2-2,TRBD1,few,CASSPGTVGTGELFF,TGTGCCAGCTCACCGGGGACAGTGGGAACCGGGGAGCTGTTTTTT
TRBV7-1,TRBJ2-7,-,once,CASSFGTATHEQYF,TGTGCCAGCAGCTTTGGGACGGCGACGCACGAGCAGTACTTC
TRBV18,TRBJ2-1,-,once,CASSPRGSEQFF,TGTGCCAGCTCACCACGGGGGAGTGAGCAGTTCTTC
TRBV19,TRBJ2-1,-,-,CASSWTINEQFF,TGTGCCAGTAGCTGGACGATCAATGAGCAGTTCTTC
TRBV6-1,TRBJ2-1,-,once,CASSERGSYNEQFF,TGTGCCAGCAGTGAGAGGGGGAGCTACAATGAGCAGTTCTTC
TRBV9,TRBJ2-3,TRBD2,-,CASSVAGGRGATDTQYF,TGTGCCAGCAGCGTAGCGGGGGGGAGAGGGGCCACAGATACGCAGTATTTT
TRBV18,TRBJ1-2,-,-,CASSDLQGNYGYTF,TGTGCCAGCTCCGACCTGCAGGGGAACTATGGCTACACCTTC
TRBV7-2,TRBJ2-7,TRBD1,-,CASSLDRDRGVYEQYF,TGTGCCAGCAGCTTAGATCGGGACAGGGGAGTCTACGAGCAGTACTTC
TRBV19,TRBJ1-4,-,-,CASSQGLNEKLFF,TGTGCCAGTTCCCAGGGACTTAATGAAAAACTGTTTTTT
TRBV7-7,TRBJ2-2,TRBD1,-,CASSRIAGTANTGELFF,TGTGCTAGCAGCCGCATCGCCGGGACAGCGAACACCGGGGAGCTGTTTTTT
TRBV7-9,TRBJ1-1,-,-,CASSPSGRLNTEAFF,TGTGCCAGCAGCCCAAGCGGACGGCTGAACACTGAAGCTTTCTTT
TRBV30,TRBJ1-1,-,once,CAWSPHPNTEAFF,TGTGCCTGGAGTCCTCACCCGAACACTGAAGCTTTCTTT
TRBV30,TRBJ2-6,TRBD1,-,CASTQGTGANVLTF,TGTGCCTCCACACAGGGGACTGGGGCCAACGTCCTGACTTTC
TRBV2,TRBJ2-1,TRBD1,-,CASRGTGGSYNEQFF,TGTGCCAGCAGGGGGACAGGGGGGTCCTACAATGAGCAGTTCTTC
TRBV19,TRBJ2-1,-,-,CASSAPDSLVYNEQFF,TGTGCCAGTAGTGCCCCGGACAGTTTAGTCTACAATGAGCAGTTCTTC
TRBV13,TRBJ1-3,-,-,CASTRLGSGNTIYF,TGTGCCAGCACCAGACTTGGCTCTGGAAACACCATATATTTT
TRBV6-1,TRBJ2-7,-,once,CASSEGLGTLAYEQYF,TGTGCCAGCAGTGAAGGTCTTGGGACATTGGCCTACGAGCAGTACTTC
TRBV18,TRBJ2-3,TRBD2,-,CASSLNSGGAADTQYF,TGTGCCAGCTCACTCAATAGCGGGGGGGCCGCAGATACGCAGTATTTT
TRBV30,TRBJ1-5,-,few,CAWSVGQGNRAQHF,TGTGCCTGGAGTGTAGGCCAGGGAAATCGAGCCCAGCATTTT
TRBV9,TRBJ1-4,-,-,CASSVGIAANEKLFF,TGTGCCAGCAGCGTAGGGATTGCGGCTAATGAAAAACTGTTTTTT
TRBV10-2,TRBJ1-4,TRBD1,-,CASSSGTVNEKLFF,TGCGCCAGCAGTTCCGGGACAGTTAATGAAAAACTGTTTTTT
TRBV5-6,TRBJ2-5,TRBD1,-,CASSSFDRERETQYF,TGTGCCAGCAGCTCCTTTGACAGGGAGAGAGAGACCCAGTACTTC
TRBV5-1,TRBJ2-6,-,-,CASSLQSPGANVLTF,TGCGCCAGCAGCCTCCAGAGTCCCGGGGCCAACGTCCTGACTTTC
TRBV13,TRBJ2-7,-,-,CASSSRHVRDYEQYF,TGTGCCAGCAGCTCCAGACATGTCAGGGACTACGAGCAGTACTTC
TRBV6-6,TRBJ2-1,TRBD2,-,CASSPGTRNEQFF,TGTGCCAGCAGTCCTGGGACTAGGAATGAGCAGTTCTTC
TRBV7-2,TRBJ2-3,-,-,CASSLGRLASSTDTQYF,TGTGCCAGCAGCTTAGGGAGGCTAGCGTCTAGCACAGATACGCAGTATTTT
TRBV27,TRBJ1-5,-,-,CASSLFRDQPQHF,TGTGCCAGCAGTCTCTTCCGGGATCAGCCCCAGCATTTT
TRBV7-2,TRBJ1-1,TRBD1,-,CASSYDRANTEAFF,TGTGCCAGCAGCTACGACAGGGCAAACACTGAAGCTTTCTTT
TRBV18,TRBJ1-1,-,few,CASSPQPLNTEAFF,TGTGCCAGCTCACCGCAGCCGCTAAACACTGAAGCTTTCTTT
TRBV18,TRBJ2-7,-,-,CASSLLSYEQYF,TGTGCCAGCTCACTACTCTCCTACGAGCAGTACTTC
TRBV14,TRBJ2-3,-,-,CASSRPRGTGTDTQYF,TGTGCCAGCAGCCGGCCCCGGGGGACGGGCACAGATACGCAGTATTTT
TRBV11-2,TRBJ2-5,-,-,CASSLVGGSPETQYF,TGTGCCAGCAGCTTAGTAGGAGGGAGCCCAGAGACCCAGTACTTC
TRBV19,TRBJ2-1,-,-,CASSTLRGGGVGNNEQFF,TGTGCCAGTAGTACCCTAAGAGGAGGCGGGGTGGGAAACAATGAGCAGTTCTTC